What follows are 32 T cell receptor beta chains derived from one specimen sequenced in a study of T cells in Graves' hyperthyroidism and ophthalmopathy. There were TCR beta CDR3 regions amplified from RNA transcripts. First-round RT-PCR of the TCR CDR3 relied on the HTBI primer set. A single record per CDR3 protein comes from TCRdb applying MiXCR to the multiplex PCR reads. The sample has 500,000 to 600,000 distinct CDR3 sequences; 20% are singletons. The specimen sequenced was blood. The source is a man aged 35 to 55 with Graves' ophthalmopathy.

This chain uses TRBV4-1 with TRBJ1-2; TRBD1 might be the D (5 bases). CDR1 MGHRA and CDR2 YSYEKL come from the germline V gene. V was pared by 0 bases and J by 4 bases, with 12 bases between. The CDR3 has 15 residues. The DNA for the CDR3 is TGCGCCAGCAGCCAAGATACGGGGGGTTCCTATGGCTACACCTTC. Amino acid sequence: CASSQDTGGSYGYTF.

The sample holds a few counts of this clonotype. V and J are TRBV18 and TRBJ2-1, with D possibly being TRBD2 (6 bases). Per germline, CDR1 KGHSH and CDR2 LQKENI. The V end lost 3 bases, the J end lost 5 bases, and 14 bases lay between the germline ends. This CDR3 spans 15 amino acids. As DNA, the CDR3 is TGTGCCAGCTCACCTTCGGGACTCATAGACAATGAGCAGTTCTTC. Translating gives CASSPSGLIDNEQFF.

This clonotype came up a few times. The conserved phenylalanine or tryptophan is not found at the CDR3 terminus, so this likely reflects a read error. V and J are TRBV3-1 and TRBJ1-2, with D perhaps TRBD1 (5 bases). The CDR3 length is 13 residues. Deletions cut 3 bases from V and 9 bases from J, with 14 bases between. Germline assignment: CDR1 LGHDT and CDR2 YNNKEL (reference sequence). For the CDR3, the DNA is TGTGCCAGCAGCCAGTCTGGACAAGGCAGCTACACCCTC. This gives the protein CASSQSGQGSYTL.

This chain connects TRBV27 to TRBJ1-5; D unclear. Between the trimmed V and J ends, which lost 0 bases and 6 bases, there was a span of 9 bases. CDR1 and CDR2 (germline): MNHEY, SMNVEV (reference sequence). The CDR3 contains 14 residues. CDR3 bases: TGTGCCAGCAGTTTATCGCGCGGGTTTCAGCCCCAGCATTTT. Its protein is CASSLSRGFQPQHF.

The rearrangement uses TRBV29-1 and TRBJ1-5; D is unresolved. Germline CDR1 and CDR2: SQVTM and ANQGSEA. V lost 3 bases and J 4 bases, leaving 16 bases between the germline ends. This CDR3 has 15 amino acids. The CDR3 DNA is TGCAGCGTTGATGAGCGGCACAGAGATAATCAGCCCCAGCATTTT. It yields the protein CSVDERHRDNQPQHF. The variable domain in full, completed from reference TRBV29-1 and TRBJ1-5, reads SAVISQKPSRDICQRGTSLTIQCQVDSQVTMMFWYRQQPGQSLTLIATANQGSEATYESGFVIDKFPISRPNLTFSTLTVSNMSPEDSSIYLCSVDERHRDNQPQHFGDGTRLSIL.

V gene TRBV30 combines with J gene TRBJ2-7; possibly TRBD1 for D (6 bases). The CDR3 extends over 13 amino acids. The germline gives CDR1 GTSNPN, CDR2 SVGIG (reference sequence). V gave up 3 bases and J gave up 7 bases, with 16 bases separating them. The CDR3 protein is CAWSPNRVREQYF. The CDR3 nucleotides are TGTGCCTGGAGCCCGAACAGGGTAAGGGAGCAGTACTTC.

This clonotype was found once. The CDR3 loop reads CATKSRVGPESHKYTQYF. CDR3 nucleotides: TGTGCCACCAAGTCACGGGTGGGGCCTGAGTCCCACAAATATACGCAGTATTTT. The rearrangement joins TRBV24-1 to TRBJ2-3, with D possibly TRBD1 on 5 matching bases. Germline assignment: CDR1 KGHDR and CDR2 SFDVKD. The CDR3 has 18 residues. V was shortened by 8 bases and J by 7 bases, with 30 bases between the two germline ends.

The chain couples TRBV6-2 or TRBV6-3 to TRBJ2-1; D is unresolved. The CDR3 has 10 amino acids. The V end lost 5 bases, the J end lost 8 bases, and 4 bases lay between the germline ends. From germline, CDR1 is MNHEY and CDR2 SVGEGT. In DNA, the CDR3 is TGTGCCAGCAGTACAGATGAGCAGTTCTTC. Its translation: CASSTDEQFF.

The chain recombines TRBV5-6 with TRBJ2-2; D is possibly TRBD2 (6 bases). V lost 4 bases to trimming and J lost 0 bases, with 10 bases between them. The length of the CDR3 is 15 residues. Germline CDR1 SGHDT, CDR2 YYEEEE. The CDR3: CASSPGLTNTGELFF. The CDR3 region has the DNA TGTGCCAGCAGCCCGGGACTGACGAACACCGGGGAGCTGTTTTTT.

There are many counts of this clonotype. V and J are TRBV20-1 and TRBJ2-5; no definite D call. Per the germline V gene, CDR1 is DFQATT and CDR2 is SNEGSKA (reference sequence). The CDR3 sequence is 13 residues long. V dropped 6 bases and J dropped 1 base, with 12 bases sitting between them. CDR3 protein: CSASPSTQETQYF. CDR3 DNA: TGCAGTGCCTCTCCGAGTACCCAAGAGACCCAGTACTTC.

This clonotype came up many times. This chain uses TRBV18 with TRBJ1-5; 9 positions match TRBD1. This CDR3 has 17 residues. Germline CDR1 and CDR2: KGHSH and LQKENI. J lost 0 bases, V lost 3 bases, and 6 bases had no gene match. As DNA, the CDR3 is TGTGCCAGCTCACCCCCCACAGGGGGCAATAGCAATCAGCCCCAGCATTTT. Its protein product is CASSPPTGGNSNQPQHF.

The V and J genes are TRBV27 and TRBJ2-5; D not certain. This CDR3 region has 13 residues. CDR1 and CDR2 from the germline V gene are MNHEY and SMNVEV (reference sequence). V lost 2 bases and J 4 bases, leaving 8 bases between the germline ends. CDR3 loop: CASSLRNRETQYF. The CDR3 DNA reads as TGTGCCAGCAGTTTACGTAATCGAGAGACCCAGTACTTC.

There are many counts of this clonotype. The chain links TRBV12-3 or TRBV12-4 to TRBJ1-2, with D possibly being TRBD1 (6 bases). The V gene lost 6 bases and the J gene lost 5 bases, with 10 bases spanning the gap. The CDR3 is 12 residues long. The CDR3 loop is CASSFTGYGYTF. The CDR3 DNA reads as TGTGCCAGCAGCTTTACAGGGTATGGCTACACCTTC.

The CDR3 DNA reads as TGTGCCAGCACATACCGGGCCCTCTCCAATTCACCCCTCCACTTT. This sequence encodes CASTYRALSNSPLHF. This rearrangement joins TRBV6-1 to TRBJ1-6; the D is unclear. The CDR3 consists of 15 residues. Germline V CDR1 and CDR2: MNHNS, SASEGT. Trimming shortened V by 7 bases and J by 7 bases, and 17 bases separated the two germline ends.

This clonotype was counted a few times. This chain links TRBV18 with TRBJ2-3; the match to TRBD2 covers 9 bases. The CDR3 is made up of 16 amino acids. Germline trimming cut 4 bases from V and 1 base from J; bases unmatched to any gene: 6. Germline CDR1 is KGHSH and CDR2 is LQKENI. The CDR3, as DNA: TGTGCCAGCTCACTCATAGCGGGAGAAGGCACAGATACGCAGTATTTT. Its protein product is CASSLIAGEGTDTQYF.

This clonotype has more than one count but fewer than ten. V gene TRBV9 combines with J gene TRBJ2-7; maybe TRBD2 (7 bases). The CDR3 has 15 amino acids. V dropped 4 bases and J dropped 5 bases, with 19 bases sitting between them. Germline CDR1 is SGDLS and CDR2 is YYNGEE. This chain's CDR3 is CASSPPGAGANEQYF. In DNA, the CDR3 is TGTGCCAGCAGCCCCCCGGGGGCGGGGGCGAACGAGCAGTACTTC.

This clonotype appeared many times. V and J are TRBV7-3 and TRBJ2-5; D remains ambiguous. Germline V gene sequence: CDR1 SGHTA, CDR2 FQGTGA. CDR3 size: 15 residues. Between the trimmed V and J ends, which lost 1 base and 1 base, there was a span of 10 bases. For the CDR3, the DNA is TGTGCCAGCAGCTTAAATCCCCTCCCCCAAGAGACCCAGTACTTC. It codes for CASSLNPLPQETQYF.

The V gene is TRBV7-3, the J gene TRBJ2-3; the match to TRBD2 covers 16 bases. Trimming took 2 bases from V and 5 from J; bases not matched to a gene: 13. CDR3 length: 20 amino acids. CDR1 and CDR2 (germline): SGHTA, FQGTGA. The DNA of the CDR3 is TGTGCCAGCAGCTTACATCTGGGGACTAGCGGGAGGGCCATCGGAGATACGCAGTATTTT. The encoded protein is CASSLHLGTSGRAIGDTQYF.

V gene TRBV12-3 or TRBV12-4 combines with J gene TRBJ2-3; 9 bases fit TRBD2. The CDR3 runs 15 residues. Unmatched junction bases numbered 11, after V lost 8 bases and J lost 5 bases. CDR3 amino acids: CASHPNSGGGDTQYF. CDR3 sequence (DNA): TGTGCCAGCCACCCCAATAGCGGGGGAGGAGATACGCAGTATTTT.

This clonotype has a count of ten or more. V is TRBV5-1 and J is TRBJ2-7; TRBD2 is a possible D gene (6 bases). V was trimmed by 0 bases and J by 6 bases, leaving 16 bases between them. Per the germline V gene, CDR1 is SGHRS and CDR2 is YFSETQ. The CDR3 runs 15 residues. CDR3: CASSLGPGRSVEQYF. The DNA for the CDR3 is TGCGCCAGCAGCTTGGGCCCGGGGAGGAGTGTCGAGCAGTACTTC.

The chain joins TRBV7-2 to TRBJ2-7; possibly TRBD1 for D (6 bases). V lost 6 bases to trimming and J lost 3 bases, with 12 bases between them. The CDR3 runs to 13 residues. Germline assignment: CDR1 SGHTA and CDR2 FQGNSA. The CDR3 sequence: CASSFDRLYEQYF. CDR3 bases: TGTGCCAGCAGTTTCGACAGGCTCTACGAGCAGTACTTC.

The CDR3 coding sequence is TGTGCCAGCAGCCGGGGGGGCTCTGGGGCCAACGTCCTGACTTTC. Encoded protein: CASSRGGSGANVLTF. The chain links TRBV12-3 or TRBV12-4 to TRBJ2-6, with 8 bases aligning to TRBD2. V dropped 6 bases and J dropped 0; count of bases not matched to a gene: 1. This CDR3 comprises 15 residues.

This clonotype was counted many times. This chain uses TRBV7-3 with TRBJ2-5, with D tentatively TRBD1 or TRBD2 (7 bases each). The CDR3 runs 15 residues. V lost 0 bases, J lost 5 bases, and 13 bases lay in between. CDR1 is SGHTA, CDR2 FQGTGA, per germline. The DNA of the CDR3 is TGTGCCAGCAGCTTAACTCCAGGGGGGGGGGAGACCCAGTACTTC. Its translation: CASSLTPGGGETQYF.

V usage is TRBV28 and J usage is TRBJ1-2, with a possible D match to TRBD1 (5 bases). V gave up 6 bases and J gave up 7 bases, with 15 bases separating them. The CDR3 is 13 amino acids. CDR1 and CDR2 from the germline V gene are MDHEN and SYDVKM. DNA for the CDR3: TGTGCCAGCAGCCCGGGGCGGCACCGTGGCTACACCTTC. This sequence encodes CASSPGRHRGYTF.

The genes are TRBV28 and TRBJ1-5, with a tentative D call TRBD1 (5 bases). Deletions cut 6 bases from V and 10 bases from J, with 16 bases between. Germline loops: CDR1 MDHEN, CDR2 SYDVKM. This CDR3 has 13 amino acids. The CDR3 DNA sequence: TGTGCCAGCAGACCGAACGGGGCCCAACCCCAGCATTTT. This encodes CASRPNGAQPQHF.

In its sample, this clonotype was seen a few times. The chain couples TRBV5-1 to TRBJ1-6, with 9 bases that match TRBD1. The CDR3 is 18 amino acids. The germline CDR1 and CDR2 sequences are SGHRS and YFSETQ. V dropped 0 bases and J dropped 4; count of bases not matched to a gene: 8. The CDR3 region is CASSLEPDRGLYNSPLHF. The CDR3 coding sequence is TGCGCCAGCAGCTTGGAACCGGACAGGGGCCTATATAATTCACCCCTCCACTTT.

This clonotype was seen a handful of times. J is TRBJ1-2 and V is TRBV5-1; tentative D call: TRBD1 (5 bases). V gave up 4 bases and J gave up 8 bases, with 12 bases separating them. The germline CDR1 and CDR2 sequences are SGHRS and YFSETQ. CDR3 size: 12 residues. CDR3 in amino acids: CASSPGERGYTF. As DNA, the CDR3 is TGCGCCAGCAGCCCGGGGGAAAGGGGCTACACCTTC.

The chain has TRBV27 and TRBJ1-1, with D perhaps matching TRBD1 (6 bases). CDR1 is MNHEY, CDR2 SMNVEV, per germline (reference sequence). The CDR3 loop spans 14 amino acids. The V end lost 5 bases, the J end lost 8 bases, and 18 bases lay between the germline ends. CDR3 in amino acids: CASSQRGGGTEAFF. DNA for the CDR3: TGTGCCAGCAGTCAGAGGGGGGGAGGGACAGAAGCTTTCTTT.

About this clonotype: Just one base apart from a much larger clone, this may be a read error. Because the CDR3 is missing its conserved closing phenylalanine or tryptophan, this is likely a read error. The J gene is TRBJ2-5, the V gene TRBV11-1, with TRBD1 as a possible D gene (5 bases). V lost 5 bases, J lost 5 bases, and 21 bases lay in between. The CDR3 loop spans 16 amino acids. Germline V lookup: CDR1 SGHAT, CDR2 FQDESV (reference sequence). This chain's CDR3 is CASSDNVRALVETQYL. CDR3 coding DNA: TGTGCCAGCAGCGATAACGTCAGGGCTTTGGTGGAGACCCAGTACCTC.

The chain joins TRBV6-1 to TRBJ1-5; D is possibly TRBD1 (5 bases). The CDR3 is 14 amino acids. Deletions cut 2 bases from V and 3 bases from J, with 8 bases between. CDR1 is MNHNS, CDR2 SASEGT, per germline. CDR3 region: CASSESGLNQPQHF. In nucleotides, the CDR3 is TGTGCCAGCAGTGAATCAGGGCTCAATCAGCCCCAGCATTTT.

This clonotype was picked up many times. V usage is TRBV7-3 and J usage is TRBJ1-1, with D hard to call. CDR1 is SGHTA and CDR2 is FQGTGA in the germline V gene. The CDR3 covers 13 residues. V was pared by 4 bases and J by 1 base, with 7 bases between. The CDR3 bases are TGTGCCAGCAGCTGGGCGGAGAACACTGAAGCTTTCTTT. It translates to CASSWAENTEAFF. Full variable domain (missing parts from reference TRBV7-3 and TRBJ1-1): GAGVSQTPSNKVTEKGKYVELRCDPISGHTALYWYRQSLGQGPEFLIYFQGTGAADDSGLPNDRFFAVRPEGSVSTLKIQRTERGDSAVYLCASSWAENTEAFFGQGTRLTVV.

V and J are TRBV11-2 and TRBJ2-1, with D perhaps being TRBD1 or TRBD2 (5 bases each). V lost 5 bases and J lost 2, with 13 bases in between. Germline CDR1 SGHAT, CDR2 FQNNGV. This CDR3 spans 15 amino acids. The CDR3 protein is CASSPRDGAYNEQFF. The CDR3 DNA is TGTGCCAGCAGCCCCCGGGACGGAGCCTACAATGAGCAGTTCTTC.